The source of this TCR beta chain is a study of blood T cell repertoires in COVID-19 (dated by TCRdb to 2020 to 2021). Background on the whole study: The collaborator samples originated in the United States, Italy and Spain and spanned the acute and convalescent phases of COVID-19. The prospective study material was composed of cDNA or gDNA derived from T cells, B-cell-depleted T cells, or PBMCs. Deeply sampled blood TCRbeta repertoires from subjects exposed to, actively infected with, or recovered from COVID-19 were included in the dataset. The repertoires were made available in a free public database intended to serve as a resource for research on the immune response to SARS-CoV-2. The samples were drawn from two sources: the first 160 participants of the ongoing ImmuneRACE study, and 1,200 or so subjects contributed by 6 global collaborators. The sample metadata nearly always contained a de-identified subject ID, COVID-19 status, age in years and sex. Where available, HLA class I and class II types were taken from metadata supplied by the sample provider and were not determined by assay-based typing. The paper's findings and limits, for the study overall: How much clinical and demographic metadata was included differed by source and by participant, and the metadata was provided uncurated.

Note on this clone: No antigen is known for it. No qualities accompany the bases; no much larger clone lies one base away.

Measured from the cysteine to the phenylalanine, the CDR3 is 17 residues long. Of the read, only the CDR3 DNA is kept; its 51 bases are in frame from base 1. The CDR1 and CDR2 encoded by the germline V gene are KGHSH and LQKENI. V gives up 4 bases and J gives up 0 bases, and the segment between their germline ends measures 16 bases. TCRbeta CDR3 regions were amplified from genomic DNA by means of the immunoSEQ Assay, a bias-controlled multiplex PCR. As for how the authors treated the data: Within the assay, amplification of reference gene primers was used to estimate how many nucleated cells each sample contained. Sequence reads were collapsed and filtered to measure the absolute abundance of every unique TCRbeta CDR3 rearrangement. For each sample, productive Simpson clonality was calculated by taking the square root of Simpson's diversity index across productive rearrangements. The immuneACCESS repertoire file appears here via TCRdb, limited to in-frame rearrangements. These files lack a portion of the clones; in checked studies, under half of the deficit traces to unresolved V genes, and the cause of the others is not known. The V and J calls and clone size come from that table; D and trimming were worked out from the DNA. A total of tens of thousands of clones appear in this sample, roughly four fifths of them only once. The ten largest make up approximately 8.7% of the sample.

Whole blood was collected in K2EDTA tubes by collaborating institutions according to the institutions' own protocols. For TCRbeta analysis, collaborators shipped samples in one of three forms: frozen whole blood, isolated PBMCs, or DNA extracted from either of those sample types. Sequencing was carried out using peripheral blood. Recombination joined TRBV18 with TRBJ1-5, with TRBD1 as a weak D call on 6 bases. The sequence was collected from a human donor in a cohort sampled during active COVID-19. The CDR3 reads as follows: CASSLGATGSSNQPQHF. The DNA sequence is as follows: TGTGCCAGCTCACTAGGGGCTACAGGGAGTAGCAATCAGCCCCAGCATTTT.